This T cell receptor beta chain originates from a study of vaccination effects on CD4 cells after COVID-19. Whole-study results and caveats: Just 1 of 255 vaccine-induced clones in healthy recipients was cross-reactive. Limitations: small convalescent group and missing early post-infection timepoints. Marked clonal contraction was seen late after vaccination (in both infection- and vaccine-induced clones).

With respect to this clone: Antigen specificity is unknown.

Profiling relied on immunoSEQ multiplex PCR, and the TCRdb table lists in-frame clones only, not all of them. The table lists 35,000 to 40,000 clones, about three fifths of them singletons. Trimming took off 6 bases at V and 7 bases at J, with 13 bases between the two ends. Germline V gene lookup returns CDR1 MGHDK and CDR2 SYGVNS. This CDR3 has 14 amino acids. With the ViraFEST assay, the study expanded antigen-specific CD4+ T cells using viral peptide pools, then sequenced them. After less than 11 days in culture, the CD4+ T cells were isolated. Neither prior SARS-CoV-2 infection nor positive nucleocapsid antibodies were present in the vaccine recipients.

This receptor was identified in a human donor who received a COVID-19 vaccine. The V and J genes are TRBV25-1 and TRBJ1-6, with a possible D match to TRBD1 (5 bases). Specimen: CD4+ T cells from PBMCs cultured with HCoV-OC43 spike peptides, collected before COVID-19 vaccination. Subset noted: HCoV-OC43 spike overlapping peptide pool stimulation. The CDR3 DNA reads TGTGCCAGCAGGAGGGAGGGGAAAAATTCACCCCTCCACTTT. This encodes CASRREGKNSPLHF.